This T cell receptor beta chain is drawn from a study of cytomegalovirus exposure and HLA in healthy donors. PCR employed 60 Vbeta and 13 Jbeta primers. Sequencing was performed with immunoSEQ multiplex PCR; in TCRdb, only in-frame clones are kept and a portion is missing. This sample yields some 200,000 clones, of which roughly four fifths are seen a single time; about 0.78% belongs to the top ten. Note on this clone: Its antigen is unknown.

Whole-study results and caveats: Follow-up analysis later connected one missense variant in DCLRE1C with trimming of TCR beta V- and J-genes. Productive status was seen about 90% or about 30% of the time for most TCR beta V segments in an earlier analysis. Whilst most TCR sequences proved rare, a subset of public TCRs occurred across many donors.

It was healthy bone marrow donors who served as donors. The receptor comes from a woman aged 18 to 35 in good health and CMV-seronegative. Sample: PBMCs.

The CDR3: CSAPGPGCGYTF. In DNA, the CDR3 is TGCAGCGCCCCTGGCCCAGGGTGTGGCTACACCTTC. The rearrangement uses TRBV29-1 and TRBJ1-2; possibly TRBD1 for D (5 bases). The CDR3 spans 12 residues. Trimming cost V 7 bases and J 7 bases, with 16 bases left between them. Germline loops: CDR1 SQVTM, CDR2 ANQGSEA.